Below, one T cell receptor beta chain is given with its context. These data originate in a study of response to subunit inactivated influenza vaccine. MiXCR, applied by TCRdb to the RT-PCR reads, yields one record per CDR3 protein. The sample has approximately 300,000 distinct CDR3 sequences, 22% seen once; the top ten hold 9% to 12%. The V gene's germline CDR1 is MNHNS and CDR2 SASEGT. V lost 6 bases to trimming and J lost 8 bases; unmatched junction nucleotides: 11. The CDR3 is made up of 16 amino acids. This receptor was identified in a man between 50 and 75 years old who received an inactivated influenza vaccine. The rearrangement links TRBV6-1 to TRBJ1-6, with 9 bases that match TRBD1. The input for sequencing was PBMCs from blood, taken about 20 months after vaccination. The CDR3 DNA sequence: TGTGCCAGCAGCCGTGTTACGGGACAGGGTTATTCACCCCTCCACTTT. Its protein product is CASSRVTGQGYSPLHF.